This T cell receptor beta chain was captured by sequencing in a study of identical twins. MiXCR, run by TCRdb on the 5' RACE reads, gives a single entry per CDR3 protein. The sample shows approximately 700,000 distinct CDR3 sequences, approximately 6% of them seen only once. This clonotype was detected many times. The CDR3 covers 16 residues. Per the germline V gene, CDR1 is ENHRY and CDR2 is SYGVKD. V shed 0 bases, J shed 2 bases, and the junction held 5 bases outside the gene matches. The J gene is TRBJ2-5, the V gene TRBV10-3; 8 nucleotides line up with TRBD1. This sequence was found in a man between 18 and 29 years old in good health. Sequencing was carried out using naive T cells sorted from blood. CDR3 in amino acids: CAISESGQGPQETQYF. The CDR3 DNA follows: TGTGCCATCAGTGAGTCTGGACAGGGCCCGCAAGAGACCCAGTACTTC.